Presented here are 13 T cell receptor beta chains from one specimen sequenced in a study of T cells in Graves' hyperthyroidism and ophthalmopathy. Using RNA transcripts as the source, TCR beta CDR3 regions were amplified. Initially, a first-round RT-PCR of the TCR CDR3 employed the HTBI primer set. TCRdb fed the multiplex PCR reads into MiXCR, producing one record per CDR3 protein. The profile covers hundreds of thousands of distinct CDR3 sequences, with 14% appearing a single time and more than 8.5% taken by the ten largest. Sample: blood. The receptors were sampled from a woman under 30 with Graves' hyperthyroidism.

The chain recombines TRBV6-6 with TRBJ1-1; a possible D gene is TRBD1 (5 bases). The CDR3 length is 18 residues. Trimming cost V 0 bases and J 4 bases, with 21 bases left between them. Germline CDR1 is MNHNY and CDR2 is SVGAGI (reference sequence). Written as DNA, the CDR3 is TGTGCCAGCAGTTACTCGAGATTGGGTGGGAGGGGTGGCACTGAAGCTTTCTTT. Translation gives CASSYSRLGGRGGTEAFF.

Remarks on this clonotype: The missing conserved phenylalanine or tryptophan at the end of this CDR3 makes a read error likely. The rearrangement joins TRBV7-3 to TRBJ2-1; 8 bases match TRBD2. After removal of 4 bases from V and 4 bases from J, the junction contained 3 bases not matched to a gene. The CDR3 runs 14 residues. Germline V lookup: CDR1 SGHTA, CDR2 FQGTGA. The CDR3, as DNA: TGTGCCAGCAGCTCCCGGGGGGGGTACAATGAGCAGTTCCTC. It is translated as CASSSRGGYNEQFL.

The J gene is TRBJ2-1, the V gene TRBV4-1; a weak D match, TRBD2 (5 bases). The CDR3 contains 16 residues. The ends were cut back, 0 bases at V and 4 bases at J, with 13 bases in the middle. CDR1 is MGHRA, CDR2 YSYEKL, per germline. CDR3 sequence reads: CASSQEGRESYNEQFF. The CDR3 DNA follows: TGCGCCAGCAGCCAAGAGGGTCGGGAATCGTACAATGAGCAGTTCTTC.

DNA for the CDR3: TGTGCCAGCTCACCTCTCGGTCGCTCGAACACTGAAGCTTTCTTT. It is translated as CASSPLGRSNTEAFF. The rearrangement uses TRBV18 and TRBJ1-1; the D is unclear. Germline CDR1 and CDR2: KGHSH and LQKENI. CDR3 length: 15 amino acids. Trimming cost V 3 bases and J 1 base, with 12 bases left between them.

This clonotype was observed many times. The rearrangement links TRBV12-3 or TRBV12-4 to TRBJ1-5; possibly TRBD1 for D (5 bases). Trimming cost V 5 bases and J 4 bases, with 12 bases left between them. The CDR3 totals 14 residues. CDR3 bases: TGTGCCAGCAGTCCGGGACTGCCTAATCAGCCCCAGCATTTT. This codes for CASSPGLPNQPQHF.

This clonotype showed up many times. The chain employs TRBV20-1 and TRBJ2-1, with TRBD2 identical over 10 bases. In germline, CDR1 is DFQATT, CDR2 SNEGSKA (reference sequence). CDR3 length: 15 residues. After removal of 0 bases from V and 6 bases from J, the junction contained 5 bases not matched to a gene. The CDR3 sequence is CSARELAGVGNEQFF. In DNA form, the CDR3 reads TGCAGTGCTAGAGAGCTAGCGGGAGTAGGCAATGAGCAGTTCTTC.

This clonotype was seen more than once but under ten times. The chain uses TRBV6-1 and TRBJ2-7; 8 bases line up with TRBD2. There are 15 residues in the CDR3. V dropped 5 bases and J dropped 6; count of bases not matched to a gene: 12. CDR1 is MNHNS and CDR2 is SASEGT in the germline V gene. CDR3 amino acids: CASSYGGTSNSEQYF. The DNA of the CDR3 is TGTGCCAGCAGTTATGGGGGGACTAGTAACTCCGAGCAGTACTTC.

This clonotype has at least ten counts. The chain carries TRBV3-1 and TRBJ2-7, with 8 bases that match TRBD2. CDR1 is LGHDT and CDR2 is YNNKEL in the germline V gene (reference sequence). The J segment lost 2 bases and the V segment lost 8 bases, leaving 14 bases of the junction unmatched. This CDR3 comprises 16 residues. CDR3: CASRRGGAEAPYEQYF. The CDR3 nucleotides are TGTGCCAGCCGTCGGGGGGGGGCGGAGGCCCCCTACGAGCAGTACTTC.

This chain links TRBV4-1 with TRBJ1-2; tentative D call: TRBD1 (5 bases). Germline V gives CDR1 MGHRA, CDR2 YSYEKL. CDR3 length: 14 residues. Trimming left V 0 bases short and J 8 bases short, with 13 bases between. CDR3 amino acids: CASSQDHGGGGYTF. In DNA form, the CDR3 reads TGCGCCAGCAGCCAAGATCATGGGGGAGGGGGCTACACCTTC.

The rearrangement links TRBV18 to TRBJ2-1; 8 positions agree with TRBD2. The germline CDR1 and CDR2 sequences are KGHSH and LQKENI. The V segment lost 2 bases and the J segment 5 bases; nucleotides outside the gene matches: 5. This CDR3 is 15 amino acids long. The CDR3 here is CASSPLNSGDNEQFF. The CDR3 DNA sequence: TGTGCCAGCTCACCATTAAATAGCGGGGACAATGAGCAGTTCTTC.

This clonotype was found many times. The chain employs TRBV7-2 and TRBJ1-2, with TRBD1 matching over 10 bases. The length of the CDR3 is 16 residues. Per the germline V gene, CDR1 is SGHTA and CDR2 is FQGNSA. The V segment lost 5 bases and the J segment 4 bases; nucleotides outside the gene matches: 10. The CDR3 region has the DNA TGTGCCAGCAGCACTCCGAGACAGGGGGCGGCCTATGGCTACACCTTC. It codes for CASSTPRQGAAYGYTF.

On this clonotype: Germline is not matched at one junction end, which may reflect a read error. V gene TRBV7-9 combines with J gene TRBJ2-2; 13 nucleotides line up with TRBD2. The CDR3 loop spans 16 amino acids. The germline V gene encodes CDR1 SEHNR and CDR2 FQNEAQ (reference sequence). CDR3 DNA sequence: TGTGCCAGCAGGGAGACTAGCGGGGGGAACACCGGGGAGCTGGTTTTT. Translating gives CASRETSGGNTGELVF.

The chain uses TRBV13 and TRBJ2-7, with D perhaps matching TRBD2 (5 bases). CDR1 and CDR2 from the germline V gene are PRHDT and FYEKMQ (reference sequence). The CDR3 is 12 residues long. The germline V and J ends were trimmed by 3 bases and 6 bases, with 9 bases remaining between them. The CDR3 DNA follows: TGTGCCAGCAGCTTCCGAGCGGCCGAGCAGTACTTC. It codes for CASSFRAAEQYF.